A single T cell receptor beta chain is shown here with its context. Time point described: peripheral blood 6 weeks after treatment start. This entry is derived from a study of PD-L1 blockade in urothelial cancer. Germline trimming cut 7 bases from V and 4 bases from J; bases unmatched to any gene: 10. Germline CDR1 reads MNHNS; CDR2 reads SASEGT. This CDR3 is 15 amino acids long. Some clones are missing from TCRdb's copy, which holds only in-frame ones; the method was immunoSEQ multiplex PCR. The data contain around 62,000 clones, about 88% of them singletons. The sequences come from PBMCs, collected around atezolizumab (anti-PD-L1) treatment. The chain couples TRBV6-1 to TRBJ1-2, with 9 bases matching TRBD1. The receptor was isolated from a man in his 60s with urothelial cancer. CDR3 region: CASNLQGARSYGYTF. The CDR3 DNA follows: TGTGCCAGCAATCTACAGGGGGCAAGGAGCTATGGCTACACCTTC.